This T cell receptor (beta chain) was sequenced in a study of blood T cell repertoires in COVID-19. Across the whole study: T cells, B-cell-depleted T cells, or PBMCs provided the cDNA or gDNA that served as material.

Clones were sequenced by immunoSEQ multiplex PCR, and TCRdb holds only the in-frame ones, with some missing. The table has about 200,000 clones, roughly nine tenths seen once. The sequenced sample consisted of peripheral blood. This clonotype originated in a woman in her 70s with acute or convalescent COVID-19.

The DNA of the CDR3 is TGTGCCAGCAAGGGGGGCAGGGGGCTCCAAGAGACCCAGTACTTC. Residues: CASKGGRGLQETQYF. The chain links TRBV19 to TRBJ2-5; TRBD1 aligns across 8 bases. The CDR3 extends over 15 amino acids. J gave up 1 base and V 9 bases, and 10 bases lay outside the gene matches. CDR1 is LNHDA and CDR2 is SQIVND in the germline V gene (reference sequence).